This TCR beta chain was identified during a study of OX40 agonist ivuxolimab in advanced cancers. Method: immunoSEQ multiplex PCR; TCRdb's copy keeps in-frame clones and lacks some. The table includes about 96,000 clones, 90% detected once. Trimming took 3 bases from V and 2 from J, leaving 16 bases between them. The CDR3 extends over 17 amino acids. The germline gives CDR1 MGHRA, CDR2 YSYEKL. The genes are TRBV4-1 and TRBJ2-2; the D gene could be TRBD1 or TRBD2 (5 bases each). The origin of this receptor is an adult with an advanced solid tumor such as melanoma, head and neck, liver or kidney cancer. Sequenced material: CD4+ or CD8+ T cells sorted from blood, taken in a trial of the OX40 agonist ivuxolimab. CDR3 amino acids: CASSHQPGRQNTGELFF. Here the CDR3 DNA reads TGCGCCAGCAGCCACCAGCCGGGACGACAAAACACCGGGGAGCTGTTTTTT.